This TCR beta chain comes out of a study of spatial heterogeneity in lung cancer. Broader study findings: Resection blood, more than follow-up blood, showed ubiquitous expanded tumor TCRs.

Comments on this clonotype: The antigen is not known.

TCRdb called the 5' RACE reads again in MiXCR, with one record for every CDR3 protein. Here the sample spans 110,000 or so distinct CDR3 sequences, 10% to 11% being singletons. The trim removed 4 bases at V and 7 bases at J, leaving 13 bases unmatched. Germline V lookup: CDR1 LGHDT, CDR2 YNNKEL (reference sequence). This CDR3 spans 17 amino acids. The time point denotes: blood at routine non-recurrence follow-up after resection. The study sequenced unsorted whole RNA from tumor, nontumor lung or frozen PBMC. Sequences were derived from PBMCs, sampled at follow-up. This clonotype originated in a female donor with early-stage non-small cell lung cancer. This chain links TRBV3-1 with TRBJ2-1; 10 bases fit TRBD2. CDR3 nucleotide sequence: TGTGCCAGCAGCCGACCGGGGGTAGCGGGAGGCGTAAATGAGCAGTTCTTC. The encoded protein is CASSRPGVAGGVNEQFF.